This is a list of T cell receptor beta chains from one sample in a study of blood T cells in healthy people across ages. From the 5' RACE reads, TCRdb called clonotypes with MiXCR, one entry per CDR3 protein. The table has under 1,000,000 distinct CDR3 sequences, 35% to 50% seen once. The sample comprised blood. These receptors were taken from a man older than 75 in good health. Both conserved end residues are part of each CDR3. Fields, in order: D gene, clone size, J gene, V gene, CDR3 protein, CDR3 DNA. D genes are given only for firm matches. Clone sizes are given selectively: once, few, many, or a class where the clone is expanded.

. . TRBJ2-2 TRBV4-1 CASSQPISGELFF TGCGCCAGCAGCCAACCCATATCCGGGGAGCTGTTTTTT
TRBD2 . TRBJ2-1 TRBV2 CASKEKREGVGEQFF TGTGCCAGCAAGGAAAAGCGGGAGGGCGTGGGTGAGCAGTTCTTC
. . TRBJ1-2 TRBV20-1 CSARVGDGYTF TGCAGTGCTAGAGTTGGTGATGGCTACACCTTC
TRBD2 . TRBJ2-7 TRBV7-8 CASSQDSGTSLRAAFPQYF TGTGCCAGCAGCCAGGATTCCGGGACTAGCCTACGAGCAGCCTTCCCGCAGTACTTC
TRBD2 . TRBJ2-3 TRBV20-1 CSSWRGDTDTQYF TGCAGCTCCTGGCGGGGGGATACAGATACGCAGTATTTT
TRBD2 few TRBJ2-1 TRBV20-1 CSAMTSGTPSGNEQFF TGCAGTGCCATGACTAGCGGCACCCCGTCGGGCAATGAGCAGTTCTTC
. . TRBJ2-3 TRBV9 CASSVVSDTQYF TGTGCCAGCAGCGTAGTATCGGATACGCAGTATTTT
. once TRBJ1-3 TRBV7-8 CASSLQGLAGNTIYF TGTGCCAGCAGCTTACAAGGTTTAGCTGGAAACACCATATATTTT
. . TRBJ2-7 TRBV4-3 CASSHGDSYEQYF TGCGCCAGCAGCCACGGGGACTCCTACGAGCAGTACTTC
. . TRBJ2-1 TRBV7-2 CASSLSGPANEQFF TGTGCCAGCAGCTTAAGCGGGCCCGCCAATGAGCAGTTCTTC
. few TRBJ2-7 TRBV6-5 CASSYLPGDGSYEQYF TGTGCCAGCAGTTACCTCCCGGGAGATGGGTCCTACGAGCAGTACTTC
. many TRBJ2-7 TRBV12-3/TRBV12-4 CASSLGESYEQYF TGTGCCAGCTCATTGGGGGAGTCCTACGAGCAGTACTTC
. . TRBJ2-7 TRBV6-2/TRBV6-3 CASSYSTLTRYEQYF TGTGCCAGCAGTTACTCGACACTTACCCGTTACGAGCAGTACTTC
. . TRBJ1-1 TRBV29-1 CSVEKALNTEAFF TGCAGCGTTGAAAAAGCGTTGAACACTGAAGCTTTCTTT
. . TRBJ2-3 TRBV29-1 CSVADWDTQYF TGCAGCGTTGCGGACTGGGATACGCAGTATTTT
TRBD1 medium-sized TRBJ2-7 TRBV6-2/TRBV6-3 CASAGTDSYEQYF TGTGCCAGTGCCGGGACAGACTCCTACGAGCAGTACTTC
TRBD1 . TRBJ2-2 TRBV12-3/TRBV12-4 CASRTGAPGELFF TGTGCCAGCAGGACAGGGGCCCCCGGGGAGCTGTTTTTT
TRBD2 . TRBJ2-1 TRBV12-3/TRBV12-4 CAGSFLRSGKGQFF TGTGCCGGCAGTTTTCTCCGGAGCGGGAAGGGGCAGTTCTTC
. . TRBJ2-1 TRBV7-2 CASRISGHNEQFF TGTGCCAGCCGGATATCCGGCCACAATGAGCAGTTCTTC
. once TRBJ2-1 TRBV30 CAWSVGVVGSSYNEQFF TGTGCCTGGAGTGTGGGGGTAGTCGGAAGCTCCTACAATGAGCAGTTCTTC
. . TRBJ1-1 TRBV7-2 CASGSLAGWQGYTEAFF TGTGCCAGCGGATCCCTGGCCGGTTGGCAGGGCTACACTGAAGCTTTCTTT
. once TRBJ1-4 TRBV7-9 CASSLRREEKLFF TGTGCCAGCAGCTTAAGAAGGGAAGAAAAACTGTTTTTT
TRBD1 . TRBJ2-5 TRBV2 CASSEHGQGQETQYF TGTGCCAGCAGTGAACATGGACAGGGACAAGAGACCCAGTACTTC
TRBD2 many TRBJ2-5 TRBV28 CASSPRLGLAYETQYF TGTGCCAGCAGTCCACGACTAGGACTAGCGTACGAGACCCAGTACTTC
. . TRBJ2-3 TRBV9 CASSVEGVVLTDTQYF TGTGCCAGCAGCGTAGAGGGCGTAGTCCTAACAGATACGCAGTATTTT
TRBD2 . TRBJ2-1 TRBV4-3 CAGSQDAASGISYNEQFF TGCGCCGGCAGCCAAGATGCGGCTAGCGGGATCTCCTACAATGAGCAGTTCTTC
TRBD1 few TRBJ2-3 TRBV10-3 CAISTRDRSTDTQYF TGTGCCATCAGTACCCGGGACAGAAGCACAGATACGCAGTATTTT
. once TRBJ1-1 TRBV7-9 CASSSTGTLNTEAFF TGTGCCAGCAGCTCAACCGGGACCTTGAACACTGAAGCTTTCTTT
TRBD2 . TRBJ2-7 TRBV20-1 CSARELAGGYEQYF TGCAGTGCTAGGGAACTAGCGGGAGGGTACGAGCAGTACTTC
TRBD1 . TRBJ1-1 TRBV12-3/TRBV12-4 CASSFSLDRGPTEAFF TGTGCCAGCAGTTTTTCCCTGGACAGGGGACCCACTGAAGCTTTCTTT
. . TRBJ2-3 TRBV7-8 CASSPSPGADTQYF TGTGCCAGCAGCCCCAGCCCTGGGGCAGATACGCAGTATTTT
TRBD2 few TRBJ2-1 TRBV10-3 CATAQGTSGGNEQFF TGTGCCACCGCACAAGGGACTAGCGGGGGGAATGAGCAGTTCTTC
. . TRBJ2-7 TRBV6-5 CASRLRLTDNEQYF TGTGCCAGCCGCCTGCGGCTAACCGACAATGAGCAGTACTTC
. . TRBJ2-5 TRBV13 CASGQLGAGQETQYF TGTGCCAGCGGACAATTAGGGGCCGGGCAAGAGACCCAGTACTTC
TRBD2 . TRBJ2-1 TRBV7-9 CASSLGGGTSGSFYYNEQFF TGTGCCAGCAGCTTAGGTGGCGGGACTAGCGGGAGCTTCTACTACAATGAGCAGTTCTTC
. few TRBJ2-7 TRBV4-2 CASSQYSLRDAAYEQYF TGTGCCAGCAGCCAATACTCCCTCCGGGACGCGGCCTACGAGCAGTACTTC
TRBD2 . TRBJ2-2 TRBV14 CASSQRLAGELFF TGTGCCAGCAGCCAAAGACTAGCAGGGGAGCTGTTTTTT
. . TRBJ2-7 TRBV4-2 CATSQEVAYEQYF TGTGCCACCAGCCAAGAGGTTGCCTACGAGCAGTACTTC
TRBD2 . TRBJ2-1 TRBV5-1 CASAPGGSNEQFF TGCGCCAGCGCCCCCGGGGGGAGCAATGAGCAGTTCTTC